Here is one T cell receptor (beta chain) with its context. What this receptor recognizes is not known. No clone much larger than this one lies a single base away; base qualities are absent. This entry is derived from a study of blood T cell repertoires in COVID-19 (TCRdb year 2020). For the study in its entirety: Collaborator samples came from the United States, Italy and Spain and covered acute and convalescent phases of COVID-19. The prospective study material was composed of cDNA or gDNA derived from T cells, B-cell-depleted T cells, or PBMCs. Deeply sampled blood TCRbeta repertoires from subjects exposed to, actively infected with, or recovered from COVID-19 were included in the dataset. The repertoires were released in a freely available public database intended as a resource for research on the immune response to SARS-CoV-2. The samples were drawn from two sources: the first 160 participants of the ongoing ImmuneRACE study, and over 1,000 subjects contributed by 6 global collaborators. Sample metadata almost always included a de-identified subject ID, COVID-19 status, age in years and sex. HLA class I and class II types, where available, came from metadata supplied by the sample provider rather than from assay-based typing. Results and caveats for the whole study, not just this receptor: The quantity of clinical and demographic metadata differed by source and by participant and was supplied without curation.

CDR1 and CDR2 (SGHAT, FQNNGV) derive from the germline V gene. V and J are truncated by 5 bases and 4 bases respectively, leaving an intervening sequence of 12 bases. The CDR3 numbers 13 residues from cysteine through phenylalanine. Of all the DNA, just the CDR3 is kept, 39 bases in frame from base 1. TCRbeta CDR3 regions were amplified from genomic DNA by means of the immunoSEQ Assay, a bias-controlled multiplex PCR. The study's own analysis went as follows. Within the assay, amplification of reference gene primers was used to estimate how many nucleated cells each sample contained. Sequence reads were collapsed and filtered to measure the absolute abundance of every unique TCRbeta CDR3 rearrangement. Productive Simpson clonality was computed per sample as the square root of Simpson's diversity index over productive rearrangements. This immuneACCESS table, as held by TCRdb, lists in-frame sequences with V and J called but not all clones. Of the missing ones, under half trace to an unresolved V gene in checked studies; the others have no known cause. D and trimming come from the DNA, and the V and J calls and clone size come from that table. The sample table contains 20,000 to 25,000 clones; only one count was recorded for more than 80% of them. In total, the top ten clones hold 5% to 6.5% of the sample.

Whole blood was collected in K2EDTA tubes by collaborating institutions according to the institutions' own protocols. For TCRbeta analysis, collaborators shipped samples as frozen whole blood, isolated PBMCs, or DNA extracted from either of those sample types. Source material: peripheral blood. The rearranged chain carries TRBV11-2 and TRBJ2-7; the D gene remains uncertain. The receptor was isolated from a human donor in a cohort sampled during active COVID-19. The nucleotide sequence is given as TGTGCCAGCAGCGGCCAGACTTCTTACGAGCAGTACTTC. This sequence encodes CASSGQTSYEQYF.